The 20 T cell receptor beta chains below come from one sample, sequenced in a study of cytomegalovirus exposure and HLA in healthy donors. 60 Vbeta and 13 Jbeta primers were used in PCR. Using immunoSEQ multiplex PCR, the repertoire was profiled, and TCRdb retains in-frame clones only, with some absent. The sample consists of 170,000 or so clones, more than 65% of them appearing once. The sequenced sample consisted of PBMCs. The source of these receptors is a woman between 50 and 59 years old in good health and CMV-seronegative.

This sequence joins TRBV6-1 and TRBJ2-3, with TRBD2 as a possible D gene (5 bases). In germline, CDR1 is MNHNS, CDR2 SASEGT. The CDR3 covers 15 residues. Trimming took 5 bases from V and 5 from J, leaving 17 bases between them. The CDR3, as DNA: TGTGCCAGCAGTCCCCGGACTTCCCCCAGAGATACGCAGTATTTT. Protein sequence: CASSPRTSPRDTQYF.

V usage is TRBV28 and J usage is TRBJ2-7, with D possibly TRBD2 on 6 matching bases. CDR3 size: 12 residues. V dropped 7 bases and J dropped 1 base, with 8 bases sitting between them. The germline V gene encodes CDR1 MDHEN and CDR2 SYDVKM. In nucleotides, the CDR3 is TGTGCCAGCATCAGCGGGTCCTACGAGCAGTACTTC. Encoded protein: CASISGSYEQYF.

The V call is TRBV7-9, the J call TRBJ2-7; D not certain. Trimming took off 1 base at V and 1 base at J, with 5 bases between the two ends. The CDR3 is 13 residues long. Germline assignment: CDR1 SEHNR and CDR2 FQNEAQ (reference sequence). This CDR3 is CASSLGPSYEQYF. For the CDR3, the DNA is TGTGCCAGCAGCTTAGGTCCTTCCTACGAGCAGTACTTC.

The rearrangement links TRBV7-2 to TRBJ2-7; a possible D gene is TRBD2 (6 bases). The CDR3 runs 14 residues. The V end lost 5 bases, the J end lost 0 bases, and 11 bases lay between the germline ends. Germline-derived CDR1 and CDR2 are SGHTA and FQGNSA. In DNA form, the CDR3 reads TGTGCCAGCAGCCGTGGGACTCACTCCTACGAGCAGTACTTC. Protein: CASSRGTHSYEQYF.

The chain uses TRBV5-1 and TRBJ2-3; 10 bases match TRBD2. The CDR3 consists of 16 residues. The trim removed 4 bases at V and 3 bases at J, leaving 8 bases unmatched. The germline CDR1 and CDR2 sequences are SGHRS and YFSETQ. The CDR3 DNA follows: TGCGCCAGCAGCCCGGAATTAGCGGGGGGAACAGATACGCAGTATTTT. Residues: CASSPELAGGTDTQYF.

V gene TRBV7-6 combines with J gene TRBJ2-5, with D possibly TRBD2 on 5 matching bases. The CDR3 runs to 15 residues. Trimming pared 6 bases from V and 0 bases from J, leaving 14 bases between. From germline, CDR1 is SGHVS and CDR2 FNYEAQ. CDR3 in DNA: TGTGCCAGCAGGTTCGGTGCGGGCTACCAAGAGACCCAGTACTTC. Its protein product is CASRFGAGYQETQYF.

This clone was recorded once. The rearrangement joins TRBV27 to TRBJ2-6; 9 bases fit TRBD1. Losses at the gene ends were 4 bases for V and 3 bases for J; bases not matched to a gene: 13. This CDR3 is 19 amino acids long. Germline CDR1 and CDR2: MNHEY and SMNVEV (reference sequence). For the CDR3, the DNA is TGTGCCAGCAGTTCCCGGACAGGGGATTATCTTTTTGGGGCCAACGTCCTGACTTTC. Protein product: CASSSRTGDYLFGANVLTF.

The rearrangement joins TRBV15 to TRBJ1-1, with D possibly TRBD1 on 6 matching bases. The CDR3 has 16 amino acids. The germline CDR1 and CDR2 sequences are LNHNV and YYDKDF (reference sequence). Trimming cost V 8 bases and J 4 bases, with 23 bases left between them. The CDR3: CATAPRAGGLVTEAFF. CDR3 bases: TGTGCCACCGCGCCGCGGGCGGGGGGCTTAGTCACTGAAGCTTTCTTT.

As to this clone: One end of the junction does not line up with germline, which may come from a read error. The rearrangement joins TRBV7-6 to TRBJ2-1; 10 bases fit TRBD2. This CDR3 contains 12 residues. The V gene's germline CDR1 is SGHVS and CDR2 FNYEAQ. In nucleotides, the CDR3 is TGTGCCAGCAGCTTGCTAGCGGGAGAGCATTTCTTC. It is translated as CASSLLAGEHFF.

This sequence joins TRBV21-1 and TRBJ2-5; no check of the table's D call, TRBD2, against the DNA was made. TRBV21-1 is an annotated pseudogene. The CDR3 spans 21 residues. The CDR3 DNA follows: TGTGCCAGCAGCAAAGTCCCGACTTCCCCCACTAGCGGGTGCTGTGTAGAGACCCAGTACTTC. Translating gives CASSKVPTSPTSGCCVETQYF.

CDR3 residues: CASQTGLAGETQYF. DNA for the CDR3: TGTGCCAGCCAAACGGGACTAGCCGGCGAGACCCAGTACTTC. J is TRBJ2-5 and V is TRBV5-6, with 9 bases matching TRBD2. V was clipped by 7 bases and J by 5 bases; unmatched bases: 9. The length of the CDR3 is 14 residues. The V gene's germline CDR1 is SGHDT and CDR2 YYEEEE.

CDR3 region: CASKPGGGEETQYF. Written as DNA, the CDR3 is TGTGCCAGCAAGCCGGGAGGAGGGGAAGAGACCCAGTACTTC. This sequence joins TRBV28 and TRBJ2-5; 7 bases align to TRBD2. Germline assignment: CDR1 MDHEN and CDR2 SYDVKM. The V gene end was trimmed by 7 bases and the J gene end by 3 bases; junction bases not matched to a gene: 8. The CDR3 has 14 residues.

The CDR3 loop is CASSQGQGGAFF. CDR3 sequence (DNA): TGTGCCAGCAGTCAGGGACAGGGGGGAGCTTTCTTT. V usage is TRBV7-9 and J usage is TRBJ1-1; 11 bases match TRBD1. Trimming cost V 6 bases and J 10 bases; bases outside gene matches: 4. This CDR3 comprises 12 residues. Looked up from germline, CDR1 is SEHNR and CDR2 is FQNEAQ (reference sequence).

The gene calls are TRBV6-5 and TRBJ2-3; 10 bases match TRBD1. The CDR3 runs 15 residues. The V gene's germline CDR1 is MNHEY and CDR2 SVGAGI. The V gene end was trimmed by 4 bases and the J gene end by 4 bases; junction bases not matched to a gene: 5. The chain's CDR3 is CASSSGQGFADTQYF. CDR3 sequence (DNA): TGTGCCAGCAGTTCGGGACAGGGGTTTGCAGATACGCAGTATTTT.

The chain couples TRBV5-6 to TRBJ2-7; D gene uncertain. With 1 base removed from V and 1 base from J, the gap between germline ends came to 9 bases. The CDR3 is 14 amino acids. The germline CDR1 and CDR2 sequences are SGHDT and YYEEEE. CDR3 in amino acids: CASSLPTVSYEQYF. For the CDR3, the DNA is TGTGCCAGCAGCTTGCCTACAGTTTCCTACGAGCAGTACTTC.

The gene calls are TRBV5-1 and TRBJ2-2; D is perhaps TRBD2 (6 bases). CDR1 and CDR2 (germline): SGHRS, YFSETQ. The CDR3 runs to 16 residues. Trimming cost V 4 bases and J 1 base, with 14 bases left between them. CDR3 nucleotides: TGCGCCAGCAGCGGCGGGACTTTCGGGAACACCGGGGAGCTGTTTTTT. This sequence encodes CASSGGTFGNTGELFF.

The chain combines TRBV9 with TRBJ2-2; 10 nucleotides line up with TRBD1. Per germline, CDR1 SGDLS and CDR2 YYNGEE. Trimming removed 4 bases from V and 6 bases from J; junction bases left unmatched: 12. This CDR3 has 17 amino acids. CDR3 nucleotides: TGTGCCAGCAGCCCTGGGGGACAGGGGAAAATGGCCGGGGAGCTGTTTTTT. Translated: CASSPGGQGKMAGELFF.

The chain is built from TRBV7-6 and TRBJ2-7; D call uncertain. The V gene's germline CDR1 is SGHVS and CDR2 FNYEAQ. V was pared by 5 bases and J by 5 bases, with 10 bases between. There are 12 residues in the CDR3. CDR3 protein: CASSPRKDEQYF. CDR3 coding DNA: TGTGCCAGCAGCCCCAGGAAAGACGAGCAGTACTTC.

The gene calls are TRBV30 and TRBJ2-7, with TRBD2 matching over 8 bases. CDR1 and CDR2 from the germline V gene are GTSNPN and SVGIG (reference sequence). This CDR3 has 13 residues. The ends lost 5 bases at V and 4 bases at J; junction bases unmatched: 7. CDR3 nucleotides: TGTGCCTGGTCGCGCGGGAGGCCATACGAGCAGTACTTC. It codes for CAWSRGRPYEQYF.

This chain uses TRBV27 with TRBJ1-5; D perhaps matches TRBD1 (6 bases). V was trimmed by 6 bases and J by 4 bases, leaving 13 bases between them. The CDR3 sequence is 14 residues long. The germline gives CDR1 MNHEY, CDR2 SMNVEV (reference sequence). CDR3 bases: TGTGCCAGCAGACAGGGTAGCGTAAATCAGCCCCAGCATTTT. Protein product: CASRQGSVNQPQHF.